Shown below are 29 T cell receptor beta chains from a single sample sequenced in a study of technical replicates of blood from several donors. Sequencing used immunoSEQ multiplex PCR; TCRdb keeps in-frame clones, though not all of them. The sample has 100,000 or so clones; 96% are singletons. The specimen was T cells isolated from PBMCs. The receptors originated from a human donor in good health.

The V and J genes are TRBV6-1 and TRBJ1-3, with 11 positions matching TRBD1. After removal of 7 bases from V and 4 bases from J, the junction contained 6 bases not matched to a gene. The CDR3 is 15 amino acids. CDR1 and CDR2 (germline): MNHNS, SASEGT. CDR3 protein: CASTLDRGLGNTIYF. The CDR3 DNA follows: TGTGCCAGCACTTTGGACAGGGGGCTAGGAAACACCATATATTTT.

CDR3 DNA sequence: TGTGCCAGCAGCCAAGAAAGACGGGACTACGAGCAGTACTTC. Amino acids: CASSQERRDYEQYF. The J gene is TRBJ2-7, the V gene TRBV4-2; TRBD2 is a possible D gene (5 bases). From germline, CDR1 is LGHNA and CDR2 YNFKEQ. The V end was cut by 0 bases, the J end by 3 bases, with 9 bases between. This CDR3 is 14 amino acids long.

The chain carries TRBV19 and TRBJ2-7, with TRBD2 identical over 10 bases. CDR3 length: 16 amino acids. Germline CDR1 is LNHDA and CDR2 is SQIVND (reference sequence). V shed 3 bases and J 5 bases; nucleotides not matched to a gene: 10. The CDR3 spells CASSISSGGIIDEQYF. The CDR3 region has the DNA TGTGCCAGTAGTATCTCTAGCGGGGGCATCATAGACGAGCAGTACTTC.

The J gene is TRBJ1-6, the V gene TRBV9; D ambiguous. Trimming pared 7 bases from V and 7 bases from J, leaving 9 bases between. CDR3 size: 12 residues. Germline V lookup: CDR1 SGDLS, CDR2 YYNGEE. CDR3 nucleotides: TGTGCCAGCCACAGTGGGAATTCACCCCTCCACTTT. Amino acid sequence: CASHSGNSPLHF.

The chain is built from TRBV19 and TRBJ2-3; a weak D match, TRBD2 (7 bases). The CDR3 sequence is 15 residues long. V was pared by 3 bases and J by 2 bases, with 12 bases between. Germline V gene lookup returns CDR1 LNHDA and CDR2 SQIVND (reference sequence). CDR3 sequence (DNA): TGTGCCAGTAGTATCGGGGGGCGCGTCACAGATACGCAGTATTTT. It yields the protein CASSIGGRVTDTQYF.

The rearrangement joins TRBV9 to TRBJ2-2; 10 bases are shared with TRBD2. V trimming: 4 bases; J trimming: 8 bases; junction bases outside the gene matches: 8. CDR3 length equals 15 residues. The V gene's germline CDR1 is SGDLS and CDR2 YYNGEE. CDR3 loop: CASSPPGLAKGELFF. The CDR3 DNA reads as TGTGCCAGCAGCCCGCCGGGACTAGCGAAGGGGGAGCTGTTTTTT.

This chain uses TRBV10-3 with TRBJ1-6, with 8 nucleotides matching TRBD1. V shed 10 bases, J shed 0 bases, and the junction held 8 bases outside the gene matches. The CDR3 is made up of 16 amino acids. CDR1 and CDR2 from the germline V gene are ENHRY and SYGVKD. CDR3 sequence reads: CATRGQGSSYNSPLHF. The CDR3 nucleotides are TGTGCCACAAGAGGACAGGGCAGCTCCTATAATTCACCCCTCCACTTT.

V and J are TRBV18 and TRBJ1-2, with D maybe TRBD1 (5 bases). The V gene's germline CDR1 is KGHSH and CDR2 LQKENI. V shed 0 bases and J shed 7 bases, with 12 bases lying between them. The CDR3 has 14 amino acids. The CDR3 loop is CASSPPGRLGGYTF. The CDR3 nucleotides read TGTGCCAGCTCACCACCGGGGCGCTTGGGTGGCTACACCTTC.

The rearrangement uses TRBV28 and TRBJ2-7; D unresolved. V was shortened by 5 bases and J by 7 bases, with 9 bases between the two germline ends. There are 11 residues in the CDR3. From germline, CDR1 is MDHEN and CDR2 SYDVKM. DNA of the CDR3: TGTGCCAGCAGTCTCCTTTTAGAGCAGTACTTC. It yields the protein CASSLLLEQYF.

This sequence joins TRBV5-1 and TRBJ1-2, with 9 bases fitting TRBD1. V shed 2 bases, J shed 7 bases, and the junction held 3 bases outside the gene matches. CDR3 length: 13 residues. CDR1 is SGHRS and CDR2 is YFSETQ in the germline V gene. The CDR3 DNA is TGCGCCAGCAGCTTACAGGGGGCCGGTGGCTACACCTTC. Residues: CASSLQGAGGYTF.

The J gene is TRBJ2-1, the V gene TRBV25-1; 9 bases match TRBD1. The CDR3 loop spans 16 amino acids. Germline assignment: CDR1 MGHDK and CDR2 SYGVNS. V was pared by 2 bases and J by 5 bases, with 7 bases of the junction left unmatched. Here the CDR3 reads CASSEGYRGQDNEQFF. CDR3 in DNA: TGTGCCAGCAGTGAAGGGTACAGGGGGCAGGACAATGAGCAGTTCTTC.

V and J are TRBV28 and TRBJ2-5, with a weak D call TRBD2 (5 bases). Per the germline V gene, CDR1 is MDHEN and CDR2 is SYDVKM. The CDR3 totals 15 residues. V was shortened by 4 bases and J by 4 bases, with 16 bases between the two germline ends. The CDR3 region is CASSSGSRAGETQYF. CDR3 nucleotides: TGTGCCAGCAGTTCCGGGTCTCGGGCGGGAGAGACCCAGTACTTC.

This chain connects TRBV6-1 to TRBJ1-1, with D possibly being TRBD1 (5 bases). The CDR3 has 14 residues. V lost 7 bases, J lost 4 bases, and 16 bases lay in between. Germline V CDR1 and CDR2: MNHNS, SASEGT. This CDR3 reads CASTGGIGSTEAFF. The CDR3 DNA reads TGTGCCAGCACTGGGGGAATCGGGAGCACTGAAGCTTTCTTT.

The chain is built from TRBV27 and TRBJ2-7; 11 positions match TRBD1. Germline V lookup: CDR1 MNHEY, CDR2 SMNVEV (reference sequence). The CDR3 is 14 residues long. J lost 3 bases, V lost 5 bases, and 3 bases had no gene match. CDR3 nucleotide sequence: TGTGCCAGCAGTCCCGGGACAGGGGGCTACGAGCAGTACTTC. Protein sequence: CASSPGTGGYEQYF.

The J gene is TRBJ2-7, the V gene TRBV11-2; D unclear. Germline values: CDR1 SGHAT, CDR2 FQNNGV. Trimming left V 0 bases short and J 3 bases short, with 6 bases between. The CDR3 runs 13 residues. The CDR3: CASSLDRIYEQYF. The CDR3 bases are TGTGCCAGCAGCTTAGACAGAATCTACGAGCAGTACTTC.

The V call is TRBV19, the J call TRBJ2-3, with 8 positions matching TRBD1. The V segment lost 4 bases and the J segment 2 bases; nucleotides outside the gene matches: 5. The CDR3 is 15 residues long. CDR1 LNHDA and CDR2 SQIVND come from the germline V gene (reference sequence). CDR3 nucleotide sequence: TGTGCCAGTAGTACGCGGACAGGGACCACAGATACGCAGTATTTT. Its translation is CASSTRTGTTDTQYF. Together with reference TRBV19 and TRBJ2-3, the CDR3 gives the full variable domain: DGGITQSPKYLFRKEGQNVTLSCEQNLNHDAMYWYRQDPGQGLRLIYYSQIVNDFQKGDIAEGYSVSREKKESFPLTVTSAQKNPTAFYLCASSTRTGTTDTQYFGPGTRLTVL.

The V gene is TRBV6-1, the J gene TRBJ2-2, with D perhaps matching TRBD2 (5 bases). This CDR3 contains 15 residues. Between the trimmed V and J ends, which lost 5 bases and 1 base, there was a span of 11 bases. CDR1 is MNHNS, CDR2 SASEGT, per germline. DNA for the CDR3: TGTGCCAGCAGTCCTGGACTTCTGAACACCGGGGAGCTGTTTTTT. This codes for CASSPGLLNTGELFF.

The chain joins TRBV4-2 to TRBJ2-7; 8 bases match TRBD1. This CDR3 is built from 17 residues. Trimming took 4 bases from V and 5 from J; bases not matched to a gene: 16. Per the germline V gene, CDR1 is LGHNA and CDR2 is YNFKEQ. For the CDR3, the DNA is TGTGCCAGCAGCCCCCTAACTACCAGGACAGGGAAGAACGAGCAGTACTTC. This encodes CASSPLTTRTGKNEQYF.

The V and J genes are TRBV18 and TRBJ2-4, with TRBD1 matching over 7 bases. In germline, CDR1 is KGHSH, CDR2 LQKENI. This CDR3 spans 14 amino acids. The ends lost 4 bases at V and 6 bases at J; junction bases unmatched: 6. The CDR3 spells CASSLRQGVNIQYF. Written as DNA, the CDR3 is TGTGCCAGCTCACTACGACAGGGCGTAAACATTCAGTACTTC.

This clone showed up just once. The chain couples TRBV5-6 to TRBJ2-5, with 12 bases fitting TRBD2. This CDR3 spans 18 amino acids. Germline values: CDR1 SGHDT, CDR2 YYEEEE. V dropped 4 bases and J dropped 4; count of bases not matched to a gene: 14. For the CDR3, the DNA is TGTGCCAGCAGCCCCAGAGTACTCCTAGCGGGGGGGGGAGAGACCCAGTACTTC. Its protein product is CASSPRVLLAGGGETQYF. Full variable domain (outside the CDR3, taken from reference TRBV5-6 and TRBJ2-5): DAGVTQSPTHLIKTRGQQVTLRCSPKSGHDTVSWYQQALGQGPQFIFQYYEEEERQRGNFPDRFSGHQFPNYSSELNVNALLLGDSALYLCASSPRVLLAGGGETQYFGPGTRLLVL.

V gene TRBV5-1 combines with J gene TRBJ2-5, with D tentatively TRBD2 (6 bases). The CDR3 extends over 17 amino acids. Germline V gene lookup returns CDR1 SGHRS and CDR2 YFSETQ. Trimming took off 0 bases at V and 4 bases at J, with 19 bases between the two ends. This chain's CDR3 is CASSLEPRWGEVETQYF. CDR3 in DNA: TGCGCCAGCAGCTTGGAACCACGGTGGGGGGAGGTAGAGACCCAGTACTTC.

This chain joins TRBV7-2 and TRBJ2-5, with no clear D. Trimming left V 3 bases short and J 1 base short, with 12 bases between. The CDR3 spans 15 residues. The V gene's germline CDR1 is SGHTA and CDR2 FQGNSA. CDR3 sequence (DNA): TGTGCCAGCAGCTTGAGCGTTGGAACCCAAGAGACCCAGTACTTC. The encoded protein is CASSLSVGTQETQYF.

The chain links TRBV27 to TRBJ2-3; tentatively, D is TRBD2 (5 bases). The V gene's germline CDR1 is MNHEY and CDR2 SMNVEV (reference sequence). This CDR3 spans 15 amino acids. Trimming pared 2 bases from V and 2 bases from J, leaving 11 bases between. CDR3 bases: TGTGCCAGCAGTTTAACGGCGGGTTCCACAGATACGCAGTATTTT. It yields the protein CASSLTAGSTDTQYF.

The rearrangement uses TRBV7-9 and TRBJ2-5, with TRBD1 matching 8 bases. V dropped 5 bases and J dropped 5; count of bases not matched to a gene: 19. This CDR3 comprises 18 residues. CDR1 is SEHNR and CDR2 is FQNEAQ in the germline V gene (reference sequence). The DNA of the CDR3 is TGTGCCAGCAGCCAATTCGGAAAAACAGGGGGGACCAGGGAGACCCAGTACTTC. This codes for CASSQFGKTGGTRETQYF.

The gene calls are TRBV2 and TRBJ1-2, with no clear D. The germline CDR1 and CDR2 sequences are SNHLY and FYNNEI. The CDR3 has 15 amino acids. The V end was cut by 5 bases, the J end by 2 bases, with 15 bases between. The CDR3 loop reads CASSPIVTQNYGYTF. In DNA form, the CDR3 reads TGTGCCAGCAGTCCGATTGTGACTCAAAACTATGGCTACACCTTC.

The rearrangement links TRBV6-6 to TRBJ1-1, with a tentative D call TRBD1 (5 bases). The germline CDR1 and CDR2 sequences are MNHNY and SVGAGI (reference sequence). Deletions cut 5 bases from V and 1 base from J, with 17 bases between. This CDR3 is built from 16 residues. CDR3 nucleotide sequence: TGTGCCAGCAGTGCGAACCCGGGACTTACGAACACTGAAGCTTTCTTT. Translating it yields CASSANPGLTNTEAFF.

The DNA of the CDR3 is TGTGCCAGTAGTATAGGTCGTGGAGACAGGCGGGACAATGAGCAGTTCTTC. This translates into CASSIGRGDRRDNEQFF. The V and J genes are TRBV19 and TRBJ2-1; tentative D call: TRBD1 (6 bases). Per germline, CDR1 LNHDA and CDR2 SQIVND (reference sequence). The V gene lost 1 base and the J gene lost 5 bases, with 18 bases spanning the gap. The CDR3 loop spans 17 amino acids.

The chain joins TRBV28 to TRBJ1-5, with unresolved D. The CDR3 totals 13 residues. V lost 5 bases and J 7 bases, leaving 12 bases between the germline ends. Germline V gene lookup returns CDR1 MDHEN and CDR2 SYDVKM. The CDR3, as DNA: TGTGCCAGCAGTCGACCCGCCGGGCAGCCCCAGCATTTT. Residues: CASSRPAGQPQHF.

Details on this clone: The limits of the CDR3 on the DNA are not certain, so only TCRdb's listed CDR3 is given. The chain combines TRBV27 with TRBJ2-2; TRBD2, the D gene given by the table, was not confirmed from the DNA. Germline V CDR1 and CDR2: MNHEY, SMNVEV (reference sequence). The CDR3 is 12 residues long, ends included. Here the CDR3 reads CASSFGAGELFF.